These T cell receptor beta chains were read from a single sample in a study of T-cell reconstitution after alpha-beta-depleted transplantation in children. TCRdb re-called the PCR reads through MiXCR, storing one row per CDR3 protein. The data contain around 960,000 distinct CDR3 sequences, about 26% of them singletons. The sequencing used PBMCs, mostly from graft donor cells, collected 360 days after TCRalphabeta/CD19-depleted stem cell transplant. The receptor source for this set is a boy under three years old who had a stem cell transplant for SCID, so the T cells may come from the graft donor. Both conserved end residues are part of each CDR3. The D gene is left open where the match is weak.

v_call: TRBV7-6
d_call: TRBD2
cdr3_length: 18
j_call: TRBJ2-5
cdr3_aa: CASSLGRSGARYKETQYF

v_call: TRBV7-2
d_call: -
cdr3_length: 13
j_call: TRBJ2-1
cdr3_aa: CASSFGNNNEQFF

v_call: TRBV5-1
d_call: TRBD1
cdr3_length: 19
j_call: TRBJ2-7
cdr3_aa: CASSPYPGQGGQSSYEQYF

v_call: TRBV20-1
d_call: TRBD2
cdr3_length: 17
j_call: TRBJ2-5
cdr3_aa: CSASSVSSGGPQETQYF

v_call: TRBV9
d_call: TRBD1
cdr3_length: 13
j_call: TRBJ2-5
cdr3_aa: CASSVWDRGTQYF

v_call: TRBV5-1
d_call: -
cdr3_length: 21
j_call: TRBJ2-7
cdr3_aa: CASSSLPPGLGGVLYHYEQYF

v_call: TRBV11-1
d_call: -
cdr3_length: 12
j_call: TRBJ1-1
cdr3_aa: CASTFLGTEAFF

v_call: TRBV7-2
d_call: -
cdr3_length: 14
j_call: TRBJ2-1
cdr3_aa: CASSPRLLRNEQFF

v_call: TRBV4-2
d_call: TRBD2
cdr3_length: 18
j_call: TRBJ2-5
cdr3_aa: CASSQDDGSGEAQETQYF

v_call: TRBV7-8
d_call: TRBD2
cdr3_length: 15
j_call: TRBJ2-3
cdr3_aa: CASSTALARADTQYF

v_call: TRBV29-1
d_call: -
cdr3_length: 13
j_call: TRBJ2-3
cdr3_aa: CSAWDTRTDTQYF

v_call: TRBV7-6
d_call: -
cdr3_length: 18
j_call: TRBJ1-5
cdr3_aa: CASSLVSPAEGSNQPQHF

v_call: TRBV5-1
d_call: -
cdr3_length: 17
j_call: TRBJ2-1
cdr3_aa: CASSLLSYSGAANEQFF

v_call: TRBV7-2
d_call: -
cdr3_length: 13
j_call: TRBJ2-2
cdr3_aa: CASSLEYTGELFF

v_call: TRBV20-1
d_call: TRBD2
cdr3_length: 14
j_call: TRBJ2-7
cdr3_aa: CSARGGGISYEQYF

v_call: TRBV12-3/TRBV12-4
d_call: -
cdr3_length: 13
j_call: TRBJ1-2
cdr3_aa: CASTNRPTSGYTF

v_call: TRBV12-3/TRBV12-4
d_call: TRBD2
cdr3_length: 16
j_call: TRBJ2-1
cdr3_aa: CASSPIAGGIGSEQFF

v_call: TRBV20-1
d_call: -
cdr3_length: 13
j_call: TRBJ1-1
cdr3_aa: CSARRGPGTEAFF

v_call: TRBV29-1
d_call: -
cdr3_length: 11
j_call: TRBJ2-7
cdr3_aa: CSVYVTYEQYF

v_call: TRBV21-1
d_call: -
cdr3_length: 16
j_call: TRBJ2-3
cdr3_aa: CASSTPRRAGPRMQYF

v_call: TRBV7-9
d_call: -
cdr3_length: 16
j_call: TRBJ2-5
cdr3_aa: CASSLPRTGGEETQYF

v_call: TRBV10-3
d_call: -
cdr3_length: 13
j_call: TRBJ2-2
cdr3_aa: CAISSLDTGELFF